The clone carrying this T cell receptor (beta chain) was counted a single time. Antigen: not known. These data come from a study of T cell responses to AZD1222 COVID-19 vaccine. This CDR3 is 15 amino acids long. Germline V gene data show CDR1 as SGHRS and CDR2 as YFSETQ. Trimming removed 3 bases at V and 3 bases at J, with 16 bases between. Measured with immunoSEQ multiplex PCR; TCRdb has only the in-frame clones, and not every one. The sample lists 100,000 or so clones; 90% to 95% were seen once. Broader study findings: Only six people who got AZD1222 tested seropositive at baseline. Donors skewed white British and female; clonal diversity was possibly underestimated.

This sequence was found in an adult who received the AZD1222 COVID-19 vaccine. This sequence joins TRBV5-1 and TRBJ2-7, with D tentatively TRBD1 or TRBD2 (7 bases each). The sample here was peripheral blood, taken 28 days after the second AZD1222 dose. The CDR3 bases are TGCGCCAGCAGCTCGGGGTCAGGGGGGGACTACGAGCAGTACTTC. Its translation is CASSSGSGGDYEQYF.